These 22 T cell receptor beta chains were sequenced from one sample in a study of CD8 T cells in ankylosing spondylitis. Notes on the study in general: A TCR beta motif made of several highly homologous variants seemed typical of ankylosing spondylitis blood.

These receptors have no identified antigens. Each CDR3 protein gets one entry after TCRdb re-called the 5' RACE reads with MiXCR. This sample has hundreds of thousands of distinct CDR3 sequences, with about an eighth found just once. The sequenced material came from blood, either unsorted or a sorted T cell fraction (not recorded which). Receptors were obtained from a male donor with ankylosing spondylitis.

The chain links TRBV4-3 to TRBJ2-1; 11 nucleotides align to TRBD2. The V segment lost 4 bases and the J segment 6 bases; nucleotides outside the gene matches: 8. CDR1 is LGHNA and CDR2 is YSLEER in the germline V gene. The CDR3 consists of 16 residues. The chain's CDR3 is CASSPSSGRGGNEQFF. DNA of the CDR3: TGCGCCAGCAGCCCGAGTAGCGGGAGGGGGGGCAATGAGCAGTTCTTC.

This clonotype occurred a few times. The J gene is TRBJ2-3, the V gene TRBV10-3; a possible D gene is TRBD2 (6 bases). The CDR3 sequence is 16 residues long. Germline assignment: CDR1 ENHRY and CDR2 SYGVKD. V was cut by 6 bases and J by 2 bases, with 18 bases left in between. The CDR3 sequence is CAISLGARGVTDTQYF. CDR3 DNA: TGTGCCATCAGCTTAGGTGCCCGCGGGGTCACAGATACGCAGTATTTT.

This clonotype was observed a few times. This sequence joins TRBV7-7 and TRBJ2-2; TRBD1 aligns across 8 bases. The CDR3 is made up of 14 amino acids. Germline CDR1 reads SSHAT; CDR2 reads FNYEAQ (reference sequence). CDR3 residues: CASGQGHNSGELFF. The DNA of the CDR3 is TGTGCTAGCGGACAGGGCCATAACTCCGGGGAGCTGTTTTTT. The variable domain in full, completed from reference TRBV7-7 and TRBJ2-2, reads GAGVSQSPRYKVTKRGQDVTLRCDPISSHATLYWYQQALGQGPEFLTYFNYEAQPDKSGLPSDRFSAERPEGSISTLTIQRTEQRDSAMYRCASGQGHNSGELFFGEGSRLTVL.

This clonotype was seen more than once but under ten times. CDR3 sequence reads: CSAVPQHLPYF. The DNA for the CDR3 is TGCAGTGCCGTCCCCCAACATTTACCGTACTTC. V is TRBV20-1 and J is TRBJ2-4; D remains unclear. This CDR3 has 11 residues. CDR1 is DFQATT and CDR2 is SNEGSKA in the germline V gene (reference sequence). V was clipped by 6 bases and J by 15 bases, with 18 bases between them.

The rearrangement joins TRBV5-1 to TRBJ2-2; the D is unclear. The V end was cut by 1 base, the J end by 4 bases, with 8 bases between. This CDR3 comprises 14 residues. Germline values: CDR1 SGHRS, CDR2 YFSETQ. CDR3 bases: TGCGCCAGCAGCTTGTTAGGACGCACCGGGGAGCTGTTTTTT. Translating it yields CASSLLGRTGELFF.

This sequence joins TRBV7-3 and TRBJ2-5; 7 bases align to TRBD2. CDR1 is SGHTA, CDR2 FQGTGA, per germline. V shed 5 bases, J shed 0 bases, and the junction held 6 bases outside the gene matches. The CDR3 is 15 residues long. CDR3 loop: CASSKSGAYQETQYF. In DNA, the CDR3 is TGTGCCAGCAGCAAGAGCGGGGCGTACCAAGAGACCCAGTACTTC. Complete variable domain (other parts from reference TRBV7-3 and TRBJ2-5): GAGVSQTPSNKVTEKGKYVELRCDPISGHTALYWYRQSLGQGPEFLIYFQGTGAADDSGLPNDRFFAVRPEGSVSTLKIQRTERGDSAVYLCASSKSGAYQETQYFGPGTRLLVL.

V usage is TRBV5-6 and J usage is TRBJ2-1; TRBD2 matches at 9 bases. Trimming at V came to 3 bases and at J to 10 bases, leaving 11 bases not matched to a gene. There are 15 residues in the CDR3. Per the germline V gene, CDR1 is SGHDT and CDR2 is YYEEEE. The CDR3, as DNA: TGTGCCAGCAGCTGGGCTGGCGGGGGGGCAAGGGAGCAGTTCTTC. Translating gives CASSWAGGGAREQFF.

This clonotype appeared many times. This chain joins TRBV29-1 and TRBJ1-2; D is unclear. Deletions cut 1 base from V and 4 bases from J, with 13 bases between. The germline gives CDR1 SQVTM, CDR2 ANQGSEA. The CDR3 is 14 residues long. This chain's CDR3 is CSVEAGPEGYGYTF. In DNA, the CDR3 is TGCAGCGTTGAAGCCGGCCCCGAGGGCTATGGCTACACCTTC.

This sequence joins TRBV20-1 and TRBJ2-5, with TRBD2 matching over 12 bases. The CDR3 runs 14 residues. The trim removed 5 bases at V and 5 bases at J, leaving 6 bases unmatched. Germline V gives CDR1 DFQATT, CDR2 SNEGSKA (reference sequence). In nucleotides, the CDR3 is TGCAGTGCTTCCGGACTAGCGGGATATGAGACCCAGTACTTC. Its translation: CSASGLAGYETQYF.

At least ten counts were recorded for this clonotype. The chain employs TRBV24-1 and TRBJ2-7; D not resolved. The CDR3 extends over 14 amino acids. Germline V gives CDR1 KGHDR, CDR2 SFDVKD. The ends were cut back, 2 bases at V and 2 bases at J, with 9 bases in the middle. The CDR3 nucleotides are TGTGCCACCAGTGATTCTGTCCGGGCCTACGAGCAGTACTTC. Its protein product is CATSDSVRAYEQYF.

The CDR3 spells CASSQGQGAKPQHF. In DNA form, the CDR3 reads TGTGCCAGCAGCCAGGGACAGGGGGCGAAGCCCCAGCATTTT. The gene calls are TRBV28 and TRBJ1-5; 12 bases fit TRBD1. Germline V gene data show CDR1 as MDHEN and CDR2 as SYDVKM. This CDR3 has 14 amino acids. Germline trimming cut 6 bases from V and 8 bases from J; bases unmatched to any gene: 5.

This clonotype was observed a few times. CDR3 protein: CASSLETTTYEQYF. The DNA of the CDR3 is TGCGCCAGCAGCTTGGAGACTACAACCTACGAGCAGTACTTC. The chain carries TRBV5-1 and TRBJ2-7; tentatively, D is TRBD2 (5 bases). The germline gives CDR1 SGHRS, CDR2 YFSETQ. Trimming stripped 0 bases from V and 2 bases from J, with 9 bases between. This CDR3 has 14 amino acids.

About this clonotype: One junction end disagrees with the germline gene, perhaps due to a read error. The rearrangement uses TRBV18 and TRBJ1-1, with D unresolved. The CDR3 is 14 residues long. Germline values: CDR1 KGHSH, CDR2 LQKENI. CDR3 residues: CASSPGAANSEAFF. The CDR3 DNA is TGTGCCAGCTCACCAGGAGCCGCGAACTCTGAAGCTTTCTTT.

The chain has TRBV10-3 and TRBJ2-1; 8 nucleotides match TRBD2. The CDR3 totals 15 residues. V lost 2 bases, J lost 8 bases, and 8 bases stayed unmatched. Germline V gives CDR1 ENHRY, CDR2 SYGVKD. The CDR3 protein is CAISEPSGRRDEQFF. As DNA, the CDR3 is TGTGCCATCAGTGAGCCGAGCGGGAGAAGGGATGAGCAGTTCTTC.

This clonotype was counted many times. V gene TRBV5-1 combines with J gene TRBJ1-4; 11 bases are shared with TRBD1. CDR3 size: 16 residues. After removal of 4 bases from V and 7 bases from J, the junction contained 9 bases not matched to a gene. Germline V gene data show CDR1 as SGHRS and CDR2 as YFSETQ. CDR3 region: CASSPGQGEFSEKLFF. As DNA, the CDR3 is TGCGCCAGCAGCCCGGGACAGGGGGAGTTTAGTGAAAAACTGTTTTTT.

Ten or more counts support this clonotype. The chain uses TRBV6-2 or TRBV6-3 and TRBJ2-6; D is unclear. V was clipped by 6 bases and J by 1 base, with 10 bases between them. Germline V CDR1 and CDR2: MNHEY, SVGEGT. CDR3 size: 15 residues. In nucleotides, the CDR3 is TGTGCCAGCAGACCAATGGGATCTGGGGCCAACGTCCTGACTTTC. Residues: CASRPMGSGANVLTF.

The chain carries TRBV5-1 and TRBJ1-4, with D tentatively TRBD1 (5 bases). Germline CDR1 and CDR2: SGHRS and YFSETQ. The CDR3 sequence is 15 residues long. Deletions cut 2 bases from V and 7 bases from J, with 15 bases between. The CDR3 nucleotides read TGCGCCAGCAGCTTAGCAGCAGGGCTTAGTGAAAAACTGTTTTTT. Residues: CASSLAAGLSEKLFF.

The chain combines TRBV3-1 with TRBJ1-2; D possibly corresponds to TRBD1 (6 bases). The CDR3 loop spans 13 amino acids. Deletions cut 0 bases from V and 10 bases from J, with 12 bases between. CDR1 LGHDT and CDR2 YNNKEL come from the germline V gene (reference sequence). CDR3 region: CASSQDQDRYYTF. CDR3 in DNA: TGTGCCAGCAGCCAAGATCAGGACAGATACTACACCTTC. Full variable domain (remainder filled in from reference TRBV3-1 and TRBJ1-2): DTAVSQTPKYLVTQMGNDKSIKCEQNLGHDTMYWYKQDSKKFLKIMFSYNNKELIINETVPNRFSPKSPDKAHLNLHINSLELGDSAVYFCASSQDQDRYYTFGSGTRLTVV.

The CDR3 reads CASSPALGGEAFF. CDR3 DNA: TGTGCCAGCTCACCTGCTCTGGGGGGAGAAGCTTTCTTT. The rearrangement joins TRBV18 to TRBJ1-1, with D perhaps matching TRBD1 (5 bases). The V and J ends lost 3 bases and 8 bases respectively, with 13 bases between them. CDR3 size: 13 residues. Germline V gives CDR1 KGHSH, CDR2 LQKENI.

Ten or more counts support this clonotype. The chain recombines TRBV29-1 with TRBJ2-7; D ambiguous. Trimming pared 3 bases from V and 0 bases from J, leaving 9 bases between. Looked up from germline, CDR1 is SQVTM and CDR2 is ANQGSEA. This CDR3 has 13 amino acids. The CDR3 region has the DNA TGCAGCGTTGAGAGTCGGAACTCCTACGAGCAGTACTTC. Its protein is CSVESRNSYEQYF.

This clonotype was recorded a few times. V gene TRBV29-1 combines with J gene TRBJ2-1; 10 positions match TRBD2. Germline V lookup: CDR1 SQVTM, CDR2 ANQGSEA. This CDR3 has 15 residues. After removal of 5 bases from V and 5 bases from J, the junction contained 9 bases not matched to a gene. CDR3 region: CSVLKRLAGDNEQFF. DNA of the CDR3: TGCAGCGTTCTGAAGAGGCTAGCGGGGGACAATGAGCAGTTCTTC.

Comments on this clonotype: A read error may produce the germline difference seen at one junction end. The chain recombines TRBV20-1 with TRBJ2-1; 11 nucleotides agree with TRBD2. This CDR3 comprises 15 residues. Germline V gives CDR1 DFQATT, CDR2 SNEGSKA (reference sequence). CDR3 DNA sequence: TGCTGTGCTAGCACTCAGGGACTAGCGGCGTCCCGGCAGTTCTTC. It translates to CCASTQGLAASRQFF.